Described below is a single T cell receptor beta chain sequence and its context. The data originate from a study of blood T cell repertoires in COVID-19. Across the study: The analysed material was cDNA or gDNA that came from T cells, B-cell-depleted T cells, or PBMCs.

Germline CDR1 is MNHNS and CDR2 is SASEGT. The CDR3 is 13 residues long. V lost 2 bases to trimming and J lost 4 bases, with 9 bases between them. TCRdb's copy holds only in-frame clones and misses some; the assay was immunoSEQ multiplex PCR. Here the sample spans around 400,000 clones, 70% to 90% being singletons. Sequencing input: peripheral blood. This clonotype was sampled from a woman aged 55-75 years with COVID-19, enrolled during active disease. The chain carries TRBV6-1 and TRBJ2-7; D perhaps matches TRBD2 (6 bases). The CDR3 region has the DNA TGTGCCAGCAGTGAAAATCGGGGGTACGAGCAGTACTTC. As protein: CASSENRGYEQYF.